The clone carrying this T cell receptor (beta chain) has ten or more counts. The antigen is undetermined. The output of every sequencing run, over 180 million TCR-beta sequences, came from 15-18 subjects. In TCRdb, the 5' RACE reads were re-called with MiXCR into one record per CDR3 protein. The sample carries 45,000 to 65,000 distinct CDR3 sequences, about 8% recorded once. V lost 1 base, J lost 0 bases, and 12 bases lay in between. Germline V lookup: CDR1 DFQATT, CDR2 SNEGSKA (reference sequence). CDR3 size: 15 residues. This entry is derived from a study of neurological immune-mediated disorders. The time point: longitudinal time-point 3. The unsorted libraries were made from 2 million PBMCs kept at -80 C. Whole-study results and caveats: The level of TCR clonal expansion was highest in patients with HTLV-1-associated myelopathy and lowest in multiple sclerosis, where it fell below the level seen in healthy controls. Sharing of CDR3 amino acid sequences among expanded clones across subjects was absent, suggesting private repertoires in all groups.

Sequences were obtained from PBMCs. The rearrangement links TRBV20-1 to TRBJ1-2; a possible D gene is TRBD1 (5 bases). This TCR derives from a middle-aged woman in good health. CDR3 in amino acids: CSARARDGSNYGYTF. In DNA form, the CDR3 reads TGCAGTGCTAGAGCCCGGGACGGATCTAACTATGGCTACACCTTC.